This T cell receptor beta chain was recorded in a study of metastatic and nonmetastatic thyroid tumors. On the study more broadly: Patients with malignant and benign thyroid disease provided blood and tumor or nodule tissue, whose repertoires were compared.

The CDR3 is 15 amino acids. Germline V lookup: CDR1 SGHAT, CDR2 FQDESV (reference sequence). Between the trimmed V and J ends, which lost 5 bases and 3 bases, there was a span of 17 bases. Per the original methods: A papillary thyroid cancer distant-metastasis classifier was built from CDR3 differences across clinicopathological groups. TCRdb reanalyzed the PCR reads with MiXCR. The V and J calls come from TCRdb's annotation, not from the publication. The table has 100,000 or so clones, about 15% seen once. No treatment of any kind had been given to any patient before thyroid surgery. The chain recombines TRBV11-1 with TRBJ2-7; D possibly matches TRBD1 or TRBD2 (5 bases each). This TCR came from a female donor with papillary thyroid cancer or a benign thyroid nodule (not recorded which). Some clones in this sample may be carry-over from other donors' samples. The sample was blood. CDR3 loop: CASSTAGAHLYEQYF. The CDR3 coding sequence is TGTGCCAGCAGCACAGCCGGGGCACACCTCTACGAGCAGTACTTC. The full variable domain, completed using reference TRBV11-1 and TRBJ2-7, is EAEVAQSPRYKITEKSQAVAFWCDPISGHATLYWYRQILGQGPELLVQFQDESVVDDSQLPKDRFSAERLKGVDSTLKIQPAELGDSAMYLCASSTAGAHLYEQYFGPGTRLTVT.